These T cell receptor beta chains were read from a single sample in a study of blood T cell repertoires in COVID-19. Repertoires were generated with immunoSEQ multiplex PCR, while TCRdb's copy carries only in-frame clones and drops some. Among fewer than 400,000 clones listed, 75% to 90% were seen once. Sequencing used PBMCs or T cells enriched from blood (not recorded which). The receptors derive from a man aged 60 to 69 who had recovered from COVID-19. Both conserved end residues are part of each CDR3. The D gene is left open where the match is weak.

d_call | cdr3_length | v_call | cdr3_aa
NA | 14 | TRBV5-1 | CASSLEGGGSPLHF
NA | 15 | TRBV6-5 | CASSYQAGATDTQYF
TRBD1 | 15 | TRBV2 | CASKTGPLVNEKLFF
TRBD1 | 17 | TRBV18 | CASSLGQGSSGANVLTF
NA | 16 | TRBV19 | CASSIFQAGPYNEQFF
TRBD2 | 14 | TRBV9 | CASSVSTSGSEQYF
NA | 17 | TRBV9 | CASSVALGGQSSYEQYF
NA | 16 | TRBV2 | CASSEQGSAGANVLTF
TRBD1 | 18 | TRBV27 | CASSLPPSLQGAKTEAFF
NA | 15 | TRBV30 | CAWSVPNRENQPQHF
NA | 13 | TRBV7-3 | CASSLSYSNEQFF
NA | 16 | TRBV5-4 | CASSPAAAEGQETQYF
NA | 14 | TRBV5-4 | CASSAGVRPYEQYF
TRBD1 | 12 | TRBV5-1 | CASSLGQGALHF
NA | 10 | TRBV6-5 | CASSSFEAFF
NA | 13 | TRBV5-1 | CASSLEAQGGYTF
NA | 15 | TRBV18 | CASSPSVTGNHEQYF
TRBD2 | 16 | TRBV11-2 | CASSPTGTSGNYEQYF
TRBD1 | 14 | TRBV18 | CASSKQGAGSEAFF
NA | 14 | TRBV7-2 | CASSAQGLSYEQYF
NA | 13 | TRBV11-3 | CASSLGEGYEQYF
TRBD2 | 17 | TRBV7-6 | CASSQSTFSGRWETQYF
NA | 15 | TRBV2 | CASSKDRSSGNTIYF
NA | 15 | TRBV7-9 | CASSLAAGVLYEQYF
TRBD2 | 16 | TRBV28 | CASRKLLAGGSNEQFF
NA | 15 | TRBV5-6 | CASSLGTHNTGELFF
NA | 15 | TRBV18 | CASSPDGQPYNEQFF
NA | 15 | TRBV5-1 | CASSFGGRDQETQYF
NA | 10 | TRBV5-4 | CASSADEQFF
NA | 10 | TRBV4-1 | CANTRDEQFF
NA | 12 | TRBV24-1 | CATSERTTGYTF
TRBD1 | 14 | TRBV6-2/TRBV6-3 | CASSSTGRGTEAFF
NA | 13 | TRBV6-5 | CASSWQGNYGYTF
TRBD2 | 14 | TRBV30 | CACRLAGVPGELFF
TRBD1 | 15 | TRBV4-1 | CASSQDDRGSQPQHF
NA | 15 | TRBV19 | CASSTHPGVNYGYTF